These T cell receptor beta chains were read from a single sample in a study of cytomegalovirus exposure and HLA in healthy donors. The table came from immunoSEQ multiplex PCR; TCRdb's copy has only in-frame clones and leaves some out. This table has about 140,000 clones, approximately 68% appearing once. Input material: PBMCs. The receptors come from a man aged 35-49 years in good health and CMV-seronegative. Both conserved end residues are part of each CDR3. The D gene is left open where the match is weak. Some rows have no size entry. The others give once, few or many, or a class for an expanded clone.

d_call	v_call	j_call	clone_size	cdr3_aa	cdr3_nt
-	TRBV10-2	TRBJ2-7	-	CASSVAGSSYEQYF	TGCGCCAGCAGTGTCGCGGGGAGCTCATACGAGCAGTACTTC
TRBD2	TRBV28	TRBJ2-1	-	CATAMLAGEFDEQFF	TGTGCCACCGCGATGCTAGCGGGAGAGTTCGATGAGCAGTTCTTC
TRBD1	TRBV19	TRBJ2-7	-	CASSSDRGTPYEQYF	TGTGCCAGTAGTTCCGACAGGGGTACCCCCTACGAGCAGTACTTC
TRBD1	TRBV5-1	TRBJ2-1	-	CASSSTGGSPFF	TGCGCCAGCAGCTCGACAGGGGGCAGCCCCTTCTTC
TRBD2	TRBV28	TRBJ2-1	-	CASSLVGGRDGFF	TGTGCCAGCAGTTTAGTAGGCGGGAGGGACGGGTTCTTC
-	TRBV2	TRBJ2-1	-	CASSEGDAGALYNNEQFF	TGTGCCAGCAGTGAAGGGGATGCAGGGGCCCTGTACAACAATGAGCAGTTCTTC
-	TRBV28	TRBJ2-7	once	CASSQTEASYEQYF	TGTGCCAGCAGTCAAACCGAGGCATCCTACGAGCAGTACTTC
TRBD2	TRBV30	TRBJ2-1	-	CAWSSGRYGEQFF	TGTGCCTGGTCTAGCGGGAGATACGGTGAGCAGTTCTTC
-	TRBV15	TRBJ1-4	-	CATSSRTTGANEKLFF	TGTGCCACCAGCAGCCGAACAACAGGAGCGAATGAAAAACTGTTTTTT
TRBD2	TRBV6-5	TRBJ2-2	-	CASSYPGRAGELFF	TGTGCCAGCAGTTACCCGGGGAGGGCCGGGGAGCTGTTTTTT
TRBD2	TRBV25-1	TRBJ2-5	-	CASSTMCGTGGETQYF	TGTGCCAGCAGTACTATGTGCGGGACGGGAGGGGAGACCCAGTACTTC
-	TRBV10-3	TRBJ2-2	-	CAISEGQFTGELFF	TGTGCCATCAGTGAGGGGCAGTTCACCGGGGAGCTGTTTTTT
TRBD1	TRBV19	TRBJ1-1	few	CASKTGTGDEDTEAFF	TGTGCCAGTAAAACCGGGACAGGGGATGAAGACACTGAAGCTTTCTTT
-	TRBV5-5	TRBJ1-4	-	CASSLDGQDSEKLFF	TGTGCCAGCAGCTTGGACGGACAAGACTCTGAAAAACTGTTTTTT
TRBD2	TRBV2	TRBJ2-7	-	CASSREREREQYF	TGTGCCAGCAGTCGCGAGCGGGAGAGGGAGCAGTACTTC
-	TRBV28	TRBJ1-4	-	CASSPGGQTNEKLFF	TGTGCCAGCAGTCCGGGGGGCCAGACTAATGAAAAACTGTTTTTT
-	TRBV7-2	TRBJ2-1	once	CASSLAGGNYNEQFF	TGTGCCAGCAGCTTAGCGGGAGGAAACTACAATGAGCAGTTCTTC
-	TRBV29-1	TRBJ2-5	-	CSALYLGGGADRAQYF	TGCAGCGCCCTGTACCTCGGCGGGGGCGCGGATAGGGCCCAGTACTTC
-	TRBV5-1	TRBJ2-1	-	CASAKGSLSYNEQFF	TGCGCCAGCGCAAAGGGGTCTCTCTCCTACAATGAGCAGTTCTTC
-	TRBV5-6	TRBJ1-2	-	CASSPLGGNYGYTF	TGTGCCAGCAGCCCCTTGGGGGGAAACTATGGCTACACCTTC
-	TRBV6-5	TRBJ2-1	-	CASSPDRGLEQFF	TGTGCCAGCAGTCCCGACCGGGGTCTTGAGCAGTTCTTC
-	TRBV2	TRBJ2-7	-	CASGGPEQYF	TGTGCCAGCGGCGGCCCCGAGCAGTACTTC
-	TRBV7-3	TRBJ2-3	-	CASSASLRATDTQYF	TGTGCCAGCAGCGCGTCTCTGCGAGCCACAGATACGCAGTATTTT
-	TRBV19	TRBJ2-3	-	CASSYRSNTQYF	TGTGCCAGTAGTTACAGGTCCAATACGCAGTATTTT
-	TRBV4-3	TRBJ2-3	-	CASSQLTDTQYF	TGCGCCAGCAGCCAACTAACAGATACGCAGTATTTT
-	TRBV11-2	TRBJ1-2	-	CASTRGGLSYTF	TGTGCCAGCACGCGAGGAGGCCTCAGCTACACCTTC
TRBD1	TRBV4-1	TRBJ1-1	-	CASSQRQGETTEAFF	TGCGCCAGCAGCCAGCGACAGGGGGAGACCACTGAAGCTTTCTTT
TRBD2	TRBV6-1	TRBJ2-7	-	CASRRLADYEQYF	TGTGCCAGCAGACGACTAGCGGACTACGAGCAGTACTTC
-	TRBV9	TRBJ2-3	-	CASSANPGADTQYF	TGTGCCAGCAGCGCAAACCCGGGGGCAGATACGCAGTATTTT
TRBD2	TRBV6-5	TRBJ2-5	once	CASVGGGDGFETQYF	TGTGCCAGCGTAGGCGGGGGGGATGGGTTCGAGACCCAGTACTTC
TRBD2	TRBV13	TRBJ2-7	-	CASSLAGGGTLRTYEQYF	TGTGCCAGCAGCTTAGCGGGCGGGGGGACACTCAGGACCTACGAGCAGTACTTC
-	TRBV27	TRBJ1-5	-	CASSLSGQNSNQPQHF	TGTGCCAGCAGTTTATCGGGCCAGAATAGCAATCAGCCCCAGCATTTT
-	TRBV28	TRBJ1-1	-	CASSFRMEITEAFF	TGTGCCAGCAGTTTCCGAATGGAGATCACTGAAGCTTTCTTT
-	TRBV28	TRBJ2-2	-	CASMRHENTGELFF	TGTGCCAGCATGAGGCACGAGAACACCGGGGAGCTGTTTTTT
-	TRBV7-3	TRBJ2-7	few	CASSSSGGTGYEQYF	TGTGCCAGCAGCTCCTCCGGGGGAACAGGCTACGAGCAGTACTTC
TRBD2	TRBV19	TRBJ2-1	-	CASSIPTLAGSGEQFF	TGTGCCAGTAGTATACCCACCTTAGCGGGATCAGGCGAGCAGTTCTTC
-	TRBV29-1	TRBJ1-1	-	CSVGGTQNTEAFF	TGCAGCGTTGGTGGGACACAGAACACTGAAGCTTTCTTT
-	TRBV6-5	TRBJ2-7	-	CASSYLRGTEQYF	TGTGCCAGCAGTTACCTAAGGGGCACAGAGCAGTACTTC
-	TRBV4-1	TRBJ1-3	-	CASSHLRGVPTLSGNTIYF	TGCGCCAGCAGCCACCTCAGGGGCGTCCCAACCCTCTCTGGAAACACCATATATTTT
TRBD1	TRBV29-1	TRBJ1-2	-	CSVPDRANYGYTF	TGCAGCGTTCCGGACAGGGCTAACTATGGCTACACCTTC
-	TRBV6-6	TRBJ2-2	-	CASTDTNTGELFF	TGTGCCAGCACGGACACGAACACCGGGGAGCTGTTTTTT
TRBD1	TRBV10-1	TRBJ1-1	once	CASPPGQGARTEAFF	TGCGCCAGCCCCCCGGGACAGGGGGCTCGGACTGAAGCTTTCTTT
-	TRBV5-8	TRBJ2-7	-	CASSLIRVLRYEQYF	TGTGCCAGCAGCTTGATTCGAGTCTTGCGGTACGAGCAGTACTTC
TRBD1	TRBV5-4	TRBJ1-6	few	CASSVTGLISPLHF	TGTGCCAGCAGCGTGACAGGGCTTATTTCACCCCTCCACTTT
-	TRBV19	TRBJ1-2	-	CASSIQGDYGYTF	TGTGCCAGTAGCATCCAGGGTGACTATGGCTACACCTTC
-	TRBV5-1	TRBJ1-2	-	CASSLASRASVYGYTF	TGCGCCAGCAGCTTGGCAAGCAGGGCCTCAGTCTATGGCTACACCTTC
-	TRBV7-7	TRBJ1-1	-	CASSPVPGGNTEAFF	TGTGCCAGCAGCCCCGTCCCGGGGGGCAACACTGAAGCTTTCTTT
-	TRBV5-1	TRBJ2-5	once	CASSSSGLQETQYF	TGCGCCAGCAGCTCAAGCGGGTTACAAGAGACCCAGTACTTC
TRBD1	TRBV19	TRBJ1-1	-	CASSNTGGTEAFF	TGTGCCAGTAGTAACACAGGGGGCACTGAAGCTTTCTTT
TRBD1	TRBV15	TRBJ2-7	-	CATSRAGTGAYEQYF	TGTGCCACCAGCAGAGCCGGGACAGGGGCCTACGAGCAGTACTTC
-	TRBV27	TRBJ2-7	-	CASSPTDLLRREQYF	TGTGCCAGCAGCCCGACAGACCTATTGCGCCGCGAGCAGTACTTC
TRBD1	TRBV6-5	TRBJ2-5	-	CASRGTTGKRKTQYF	TGTGCCAGCAGAGGAACGACAGGGAAGAGAAAGACCCAGTACTTC